This is a list of T cell receptor beta chains from one sample in a study of T cells in Graves' hyperthyroidism and ophthalmopathy. TCRdb analysed the multiplex PCR reads with MiXCR anew, one entry per CDR3 protein. The sample holds some 320,000 distinct CDR3 sequences; approximately 15% are singletons and the top ten take about 37%. Sequenced input: blood. The receptor source for this set is a woman in her thirties or forties with Graves' ophthalmopathy. The CDR3 runs from the conserved cysteine through the conserved F or W. D genes are given only for firm matches. A clone size is listed for some rows: how often the clone was seen (once, few, many), or a class if it is expanded.

DNA: TGCAGTGCTAGTTCGGGACAGGGGCTCTACGAGCAGTACTTC; CDR3: CSASSGQGLYEQYF; D: TRBD1; J: TRBJ2-7; V: TRBV20-1; size: many
DNA: TGTGCCACCAGCGAGACCGGGGCCTACAATGAGCAGTTCTTC; CDR3: CATSETGAYNEQFF; D: NA; J: TRBJ2-1; V: TRBV15; size: many
DNA: TGTGCCAGCAGTTACAGCCAGGGGGTGGGGAACACCGGGGAGCTGTTTTTT; CDR3: CASSYSQGVGNTGELFF; D: TRBD1; J: TRBJ2-2; V: TRBV6-5; size: few
DNA: TGTGCCAGCAGCTTTAATTCTCGAGCCGGGAGCTACGAGCAGTACTTC; CDR3: CASSFNSRAGSYEQYF; D: NA; J: TRBJ2-7; V: TRBV7-2; size: NA
DNA: TGTGCCACCAGTGTCGGGGTCGGCGAGCAGTACTTC; CDR3: CATSVGVGEQYF; D: NA; J: TRBJ2-7; V: TRBV24-1; size: NA
DNA: TGTGCCAGCAGTCCAGGACAGCCATATAATTCACCCCTCCACTTT; CDR3: CASSPGQPYNSPLHF; D: NA; J: TRBJ1-6; V: TRBV6-1; size: few
DNA: TGTGCCAGCAGCTTGTTGGGACAGGGTAACGAGGGCACTGAAGCTTTCTTT; CDR3: CASSLLGQGNEGTEAFF; D: TRBD1; J: TRBJ1-1; V: TRBV5-6; size: many
DNA: TGCAGTGCTCGTCAAATGGGCGGGAACTCCTACGAGCAGTACTTC; CDR3: CSARQMGGNSYEQYF; D: NA; J: TRBJ2-7; V: TRBV20-1; size: few
DNA: TGTGCCAGCAGCTTTCACAGGGGGGGGTACTACGAGCAGTACTTC; CDR3: CASSFHRGGYYEQYF; D: NA; J: TRBJ2-7; V: TRBV7-2; size: many
DNA: TGTGCCAGTAATGCCGTAGACTCAGGGGGCTATGGCTACACCTTC; CDR3: CASNAVDSGGYGYTF; D: TRBD1; J: TRBJ1-2; V: TRBV6-1; size: few
DNA: TGTGCCACCAGTGATAGGACATCGCCTCAAGAGACCCAGTACTTC; CDR3: CATSDRTSPQETQYF; D: NA; J: TRBJ2-5; V: TRBV24-1; size: many
DNA: TGTGCCAGCTCTCGCCGGGGTTCGAGGGCCAAAAACATTCAGTACTTC; CDR3: CASSRRGSRAKNIQYF; D: NA; J: TRBJ2-4; V: TRBV28; size: many
DNA: TGTGCCAGCAGGGACGGGGGGTACGAGCAGTACTTC; CDR3: CASRDGGYEQYF; D: TRBD2; J: TRBJ2-7; V: TRBV12-3/TRBV12-4; size: many
DNA: TGCAGTGCTAGTTATTTGGGACAGGGGGCGCAAAGGCAGTACTTC; CDR3: CSASYLGQGAQRQYF; D: TRBD1; J: TRBJ2-7; V: TRBV20-1; size: few
DNA: TGTGCCAGCAGACCCTTTTTCAAGGAGGGCGGGGAGCTGTTTTTT; CDR3: CASRPFFKEGGELFF; D: NA; J: TRBJ2-2; V: TRBV7-2; size: many
DNA: TGTGCCAGCAGTGAAGGTCATTACACCGGGGAGCTGTTTTTT; CDR3: CASSEGHYTGELFF; D: NA; J: TRBJ2-2; V: TRBV6-1; size: many
DNA: TGTGCCAGCAGGGGGACAGGGGGCGCTGGAAACACCATATATTTT; CDR3: CASRGTGGAGNTIYF; D: TRBD1; J: TRBJ1-3; V: TRBV25-1; size: few
DNA: TGTGCCAGCAGTGATTGGCGAACCACAGATACGCAGTATTTT; CDR3: CASSDWRTTDTQYF; D: NA; J: TRBJ2-3; V: TRBV2; size: many
DNA: TGCGCCAGCAGCCAAGAAGGAAGGATCCAAGAGACCCAGTACTTC; CDR3: CASSQEGRIQETQYF; D: NA; J: TRBJ2-5; V: TRBV4-1; size: many
DNA: TGTGCCAGCAGCTTAGGGGGGACAGGGGGCCTGGAGACCCAGTACTTC; CDR3: CASSLGGTGGLETQYF; D: TRBD1; J: TRBJ2-5; V: TRBV11-2; size: many
DNA: TGTGCCAGCAGTGAAGGACACCAGGGAAATTCACCCCTCCACTTT; CDR3: CASSEGHQGNSPLHF; D: NA; J: TRBJ1-6; V: TRBV6-1; size: few
DNA: TGCGCCAGCAGCCCGCCATTTTCACGCGATGAGCAGTTCTTC; CDR3: CASSPPFSRDEQFF; D: NA; J: TRBJ2-1; V: TRBV4-1; size: NA
DNA: TGTGCCAGTAGTGCGCAGGGAGGAAACACCATATATTTT; CDR3: CASSAQGGNTIYF; D: NA; J: TRBJ1-3; V: TRBV19; size: NA
DNA: TGTGCCAGTAGTATACCCCGAAGTAGGACGGGTACTGAAGCTTTCTTT; CDR3: CASSIPRSRTGTEAFF; D: NA; J: TRBJ1-1; V: TRBV19; size: many
DNA: TGCAGTGCTAGGGACCTCCGGGGCTACGAGCAGTACTTC; CDR3: CSARDLRGYEQYF; D: NA; J: TRBJ2-7; V: TRBV20-1; size: many
DNA: TGTGCCAGCAGTAACCGGGACAGGGGTTACACCGGGGAGCTGTTTTTT; CDR3: CASSNRDRGYTGELFF; D: TRBD1; J: TRBJ2-2; V: TRBV3-1; size: NA
DNA: TGTGCCAGCAGCTTAAGTAGGGAATGGGGCTACACCTTC; CDR3: CASSLSREWGYTF; D: NA; J: TRBJ1-2; V: TRBV7-2; size: many
DNA: TGTGCCAGCAGTTACGGGACTAGCTTCGGAGAGACCCAGTACTTC; CDR3: CASSYGTSFGETQYF; D: TRBD2; J: TRBJ2-5; V: TRBV12-3/TRBV12-4; size: many
DNA: TGCAGTGCTAGAGGGGGGTACTCGAACACTGAAGCTTTCTTT; CDR3: CSARGGYSNTEAFF; D: NA; J: TRBJ1-1; V: TRBV20-1; size: many
DNA: TGCAGTGCTCCCAAGCCGACTAGCGGCCTAGAGACCCAGTACTTC; CDR3: CSAPKPTSGLETQYF; D: TRBD2; J: TRBJ2-5; V: TRBV20-1; size: NA
DNA: TGCAGCGCTGTAGGACTAGCGGGATCCTTCCACGAGCAGTACTTC; CDR3: CSAVGLAGSFHEQYF; D: TRBD2; J: TRBJ2-7; V: TRBV29-1; size: many
DNA: TGTGCCAGCAGCTTACTCCCCACTGCAACTGAAGCTTTCTTT; CDR3: CASSLLPTATEAFF; D: NA; J: TRBJ1-1; V: TRBV7-8; size: many
DNA: TGTGCCAGCTCACCACCAGGGAGGGCTTCACCCCTCCACTTT; CDR3: CASSPPGRASPLHF; D: NA; J: TRBJ1-6; V: TRBV18; size: few
DNA: TGTGCCAGTAGTACAGCCGGGACCGAGAATTCACCCCTCCACTTT; CDR3: CASSTAGTENSPLHF; D: NA; J: TRBJ1-6; V: TRBV19; size: many
DNA: TGTGCCAGCAGGTCCCCCGGGACTAGACCCTACAATGAGCAGTTCTTC; CDR3: CASRSPGTRPYNEQFF; D: TRBD2; J: TRBJ2-1; V: TRBV28; size: many
DNA: TGCAGTGCTAGAGATTATCGGGGGGACTACGAGCAGTACTTC; CDR3: CSARDYRGDYEQYF; D: TRBD2; J: TRBJ2-7; V: TRBV20-1; size: many
DNA: TGTGCCAGCAGCCTGAGACAGATTAATGAAAAACTGTTTTTT; CDR3: CASSLRQINEKLFF; D: NA; J: TRBJ1-4; V: TRBV7-9; size: many
DNA: TGCAGTGCTAGAGGGCAGGCCCACTCCTACGAGCAGTACTTC; CDR3: CSARGQAHSYEQYF; D: NA; J: TRBJ2-7; V: TRBV20-1; size: many
DNA: TGTGCCATCAGCCTAGGACAGCAGAATCAGCCCCAGCATTTT; CDR3: CAISLGQQNQPQHF; D: NA; J: TRBJ1-5; V: TRBV10-3; size: NA
DNA: TGTGCCAGCAAAGTTAGCGGGAGGGCGTTAAGTGATACGCAGTATTTT; CDR3: CASKVSGRALSDTQYF; D: TRBD2; J: TRBJ2-3; V: TRBV6-2/TRBV6-3; size: many
DNA: TGTGCCAGCAGCTCGCCCGAGACAGGGGGCTCTAATGAAGCTTTCTTT; CDR3: CASSSPETGGSNEAFF; D: TRBD1; J: TRBJ1-1; V: TRBV11-3; size: many
DNA: TGTGCCAGCAGCCAAGGGGGGGTGGCAATGAAACAGTTCTTC; CDR3: CASSQGGVAMKQFF; D: NA; J: TRBJ2-1; V: TRBV7-9; size: NA
DNA: TGCAGTGCTAGACCCCCTAGTATGTCGGCCAATGAGCAGTTCTTC; CDR3: CSARPPSMSANEQFF; D: NA; J: TRBJ2-1; V: TRBV20-1; size: many
DNA: TGTGCCAGCAGCTGGACCCGACAGGGGGCGACTGGCTACACCTTC; CDR3: CASSWTRQGATGYTF; D: TRBD1; J: TRBJ1-2; V: TRBV7-2; size: NA
DNA: TGTGCCACCAGCAGAGCATTGGGGCGGAACAATGAAAAACTGTTTTTT; CDR3: CATSRALGRNNEKLFF; D: NA; J: TRBJ1-4; V: TRBV15; size: many
DNA: TGTGCCAGTAGAGACAGGGGGTCGAACACTGAAGCTTTCTTT; CDR3: CASRDRGSNTEAFF; D: TRBD1; J: TRBJ1-1; V: TRBV19; size: many